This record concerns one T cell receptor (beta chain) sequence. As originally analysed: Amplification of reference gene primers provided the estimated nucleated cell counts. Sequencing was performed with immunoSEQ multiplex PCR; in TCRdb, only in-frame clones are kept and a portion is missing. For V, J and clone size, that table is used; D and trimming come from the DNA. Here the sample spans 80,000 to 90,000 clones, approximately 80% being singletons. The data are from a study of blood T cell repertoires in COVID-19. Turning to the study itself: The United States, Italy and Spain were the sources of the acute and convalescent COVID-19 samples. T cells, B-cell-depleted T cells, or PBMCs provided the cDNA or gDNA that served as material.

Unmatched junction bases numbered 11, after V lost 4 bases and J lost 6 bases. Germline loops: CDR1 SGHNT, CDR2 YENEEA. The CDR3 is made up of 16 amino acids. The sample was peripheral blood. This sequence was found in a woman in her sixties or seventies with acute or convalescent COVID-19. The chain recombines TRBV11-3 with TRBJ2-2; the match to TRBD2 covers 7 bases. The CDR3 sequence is CASSSRSGGWSGELFF. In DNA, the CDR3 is TGTGCCAGCAGCTCTCGGTCCGGGGGGTGGTCCGGGGAGCTGTTTTTT.